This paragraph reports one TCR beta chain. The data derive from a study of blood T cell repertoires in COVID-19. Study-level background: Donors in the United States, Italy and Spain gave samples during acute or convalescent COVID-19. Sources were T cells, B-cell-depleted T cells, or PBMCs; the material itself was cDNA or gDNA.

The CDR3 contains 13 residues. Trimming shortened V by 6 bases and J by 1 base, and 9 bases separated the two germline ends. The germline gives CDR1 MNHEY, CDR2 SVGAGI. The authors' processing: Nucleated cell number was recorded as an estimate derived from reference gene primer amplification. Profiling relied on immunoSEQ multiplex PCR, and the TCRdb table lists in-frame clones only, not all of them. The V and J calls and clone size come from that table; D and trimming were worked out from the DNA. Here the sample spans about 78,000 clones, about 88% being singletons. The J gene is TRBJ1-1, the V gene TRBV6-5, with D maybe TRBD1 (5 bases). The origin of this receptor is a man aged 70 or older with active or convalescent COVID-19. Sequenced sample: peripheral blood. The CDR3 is CASRRTPNTEAFF. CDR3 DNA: TGTGCCAGCAGGAGGACACCGAACACTGAAGCTTTCTTT.